One sample yielded the 28 T cell receptor beta chains listed below, sequenced in a study of cytomegalovirus exposure and HLA in healthy donors. The PCR made use of 60 Vbeta and 13 Jbeta primers. Some clones are missing from TCRdb's copy, which holds only in-frame ones; the method was immunoSEQ multiplex PCR. The repertoire holds fewer than 200,000 clones, approximately 82% seen once, with around 1.2% in the top ten. The sequenced material came from PBMCs. These TCRs come from a girl aged 2-15 years in good health and CMV-seropositive.

V and J are TRBV5-1 and TRBJ1-2, with TRBD1 matching over 12 bases. Germline CDR1 reads SGHRS; CDR2 reads YFSETQ. This CDR3 comprises 17 residues. The V gene end was trimmed by 3 bases and the J gene end by 0 bases; junction bases not matched to a gene: 6. The chain's CDR3 is CASSSTGTGGSNYGYTF. The DNA for the CDR3 is TGCGCCAGCAGCTCGACAGGGACAGGGGGCTCTAACTATGGCTACACCTTC. Looking up the rest from reference TRBV5-1 and TRBJ1-2 gives the full variable domain: KAGVTQTPRYLIKTRGQQVTLSCSPISGHRSVSWYQQTPGQGLQFLFEYFSETQRNKGNFPGRFSGRQFSNSRSEMNVSTLELGDSALYLCASSSTGTGGSNYGYTFGSGTRLTVV.

This chain links TRBV12-5 with TRBJ2-7, with 9 bases matching TRBD1. This CDR3 region has 17 residues. Germline V gene lookup returns CDR1 LGHNT and CDR2 FRNRAP. The junction had 9 bases not matched to a gene; V was cut back by 0 bases and J by 3 bases. The CDR3 protein is CASGLVATGGSIYEQYF. The CDR3 bases are TGTGCTAGTGGTTTGGTAGCGACAGGGGGATCAATCTACGAGCAGTACTTC.

The chain is built from TRBV30 and TRBJ1-1; D perhaps matches TRBD1 (6 bases). This CDR3 comprises 13 residues. V was trimmed by 5 bases and J by 7 bases, leaving 17 bases between them. Germline V lookup: CDR1 GTSNPN, CDR2 SVGIG (reference sequence). The DNA of the CDR3 is TGTGCCTGGGGGCGACAGGCCATCCGTGAAGCTTTCTTT. Its translation is CAWGRQAIREAFF. Full variable domain (missing parts from reference TRBV30 and TRBJ1-1): SQTIHQWPATLVQPVGSPLSLECTVEGTSNPNLYWYRQAAGRGLQLLFYSVGIGQISSEVPQNLSASRPQDRQFILSSKKLLLSDSGFYLCAWGRQAIREAFFGQGTRLTVV.

For the CDR3, the DNA is TGTGCCAGCAGCCCCCGGACAGGGGTAGGGGAAAAACTGTTTTTT. Translation gives CASSPRTGVGEKLFF. The gene calls are TRBV11-2 and TRBJ1-4; TRBD1 matches at 9 bases. After removal of 5 bases from V and 8 bases from J, the junction contained 9 bases not matched to a gene. The V gene's germline CDR1 is SGHAT and CDR2 FQNNGV. This CDR3 comprises 15 residues.

CDR3 DNA sequence: TGCGCCAGCAGCGCCCGGACTAGCGGGGGTTACAATGAGCAGTTCTTC. Protein: CASSARTSGGYNEQFF. The J gene is TRBJ2-1, the V gene TRBV5-1; TRBD2 matches at 13 bases. CDR3 size: 16 residues. Germline V gives CDR1 SGHRS, CDR2 YFSETQ. The ends lost 4 bases at V and 4 bases at J; junction bases unmatched: 5.

As regards this clone: At one end the junction does not follow the germline gene, possibly because of a read error. The rearrangement links TRBV6-4 to TRBJ2-7, with 11 bases matching TRBD2. CDR3 length: 15 amino acids. Looked up from germline, CDR1 is MRHNA and CDR2 is SNTAGT. DNA of the CDR3: TGTGCCAGCAGTGACGGGGGGACTAGCGGAATCCCACGGGGTTTC. Translated: CASSDGGTSGIPRGF.

The rearrangement links TRBV4-2 to TRBJ2-7, with D uncertain. The CDR3 is made up of 15 amino acids. Germline V gene sequence: CDR1 LGHNA, CDR2 YNFKEQ. Trimming removed 3 bases from V and 2 bases from J, with 14 bases in between. This CDR3 is CASSHPLAGPYEQYF. CDR3 bases: TGTGCCAGCAGCCATCCCCTCGCTGGGCCCTACGAGCAGTACTTC.

There are a few counts of this clone. J is TRBJ1-1 and V is TRBV6-5, with D perhaps TRBD1 (5 bases). This CDR3 region has 15 residues. The germline gives CDR1 MNHEY, CDR2 SVGAGI. The V end lost 5 bases, the J end lost 0 bases, and 13 bases lay between the germline ends. CDR3 coding DNA: TGTGCCAGCAGTAGGGGTGACAGAATGAACACTGAAGCTTTCTTT. Translation: CASSRGDRMNTEAFF.

The chain joins TRBV9 to TRBJ2-2; 7 bases are a match to TRBD2. The CDR3 spans 16 residues. Germline V lookup: CDR1 SGDLS, CDR2 YYNGEE. V lost 4 bases, J lost 4 bases, and 10 bases stayed unmatched. CDR3 region: CASSSAGRASTGELFF. The CDR3 DNA reads as TGTGCCAGCAGCTCAGCGGGGAGGGCAAGCACCGGGGAGCTGTTTTTT.

The rearrangement uses TRBV15 and TRBJ2-3, with D perhaps matching TRBD2 (7 bases). The CDR3 covers 15 residues. Germline CDR1 is LNHNV and CDR2 is YYDKDF (reference sequence). V was cut by 2 bases and J by 1 base, with 10 bases left in between. CDR3 in DNA: TGTGCCACCAGCAGATTCGGGGGGCGCACAGATACGCAGTATTTT. Its protein product is CATSRFGGRTDTQYF.

The V and J genes are TRBV6-5 and TRBJ1-3, with D possibly TRBD1 on 6 matching bases. Germline CDR1 and CDR2: MNHEY and SVGAGI. This CDR3 comprises 15 residues. The V gene lost 5 bases and the J gene lost 0 bases, with 11 bases spanning the gap. The CDR3 nucleotides read TGTGCCAGCAGTCCGCAGGGGCTCTCTGGAAACACCATATATTTT. Protein: CASSPQGLSGNTIYF.

V usage is TRBV2 and J usage is TRBJ2-1; possibly TRBD1 for D (6 bases). The CDR3 contains 16 residues. In germline, CDR1 is SNHLY, CDR2 FYNNEI. The V gene lost 5 bases and the J gene lost 2 bases, with 16 bases spanning the gap. CDR3 nucleotide sequence: TGTGCCAGCAGTTTTACGCAGGGGAATACCTACAATGAGCAGTTCTTC. Amino acid sequence: CASSFTQGNTYNEQFF.

The gene calls are TRBV14 and TRBJ1-2; 8 bases agree with TRBD1. Per germline, CDR1 SGHDN and CDR2 FVKESK. This CDR3 is 14 amino acids long. V was pared by 3 bases and J by 8 bases, with 8 bases of the junction left unmatched. The CDR3 DNA reads as TGTGCCAGCAGCCACGGACAGGGTAGTTGGGGCTACACCTTC. It translates to CASSHGQGSWGYTF.

The V call is TRBV27, the J call TRBJ2-7; 8 bases match TRBD1. Germline V gives CDR1 MNHEY, CDR2 SMNVEV (reference sequence). The V and J ends lost 4 bases and 7 bases, in that order; junction bases with no gene match: 12. The CDR3 extends over 15 amino acids. The CDR3 DNA sequence: TGTGCCAGCAGTTCCCTGACGCAGGGGGCTCAAGAGCAGTACTTC. Protein product: CASSSLTQGAQEQYF.

This clone has only a few counts. The chain is built from TRBV6-5 and TRBJ1-1, with unresolved D. This CDR3 has 11 residues. Trimming removed 5 bases at V and 7 bases at J, with 8 bases between. CDR1 and CDR2 from the germline V gene are MNHEY and SVGAGI. The CDR3, as DNA: TGTGCCAGCAGTCTCTCGGGTGAAGCTTTCTTT. Translated: CASSLSGEAFF.

V and J are TRBV5-1 and TRBJ2-7; 8 bases match TRBD1. Looked up from germline, CDR1 is SGHRS and CDR2 is YFSETQ. The ends lost 3 bases at V and 4 bases at J; junction bases unmatched: 15. The CDR3 has 17 amino acids. This CDR3 reads CASSYRSGQGAWYEQYF. CDR3 nucleotides: TGCGCCAGCAGCTATCGGTCAGGGCAGGGGGCCTGGTACGAGCAGTACTTC.

This clone showed up just once. This chain connects TRBV9 to TRBJ1-5, with a tentative D call TRBD1 (6 bases). CDR3 length equals 14 residues. Trimming shortened V by 3 bases and J by 6 bases, and 13 bases separated the two germline ends. In germline, CDR1 is SGDLS, CDR2 YYNGEE. CDR3 coding DNA: TGTGCCAGCAGCGGGGGGCCCTCCGGTCAGCCCCAGCATTTT. Amino acids: CASSGGPSGQPQHF.

This clone was counted once. This chain links TRBV6-5 with TRBJ1-6; D not resolved. CDR1 is MNHEY, CDR2 SVGAGI, per germline. V was shortened by 5 bases and J by 7 bases, with 6 bases between the two germline ends. This CDR3 is built from 12 residues. The CDR3 bases are TGTGCCAGCAGTGGGCCGAATTCACCCCTCCACTTT. Its translation is CASSGPNSPLHF.

This chain connects TRBV30 to TRBJ2-2; D is possibly TRBD1 (6 bases). Trimming removed 5 bases at V and 7 bases at J, with 17 bases between. The CDR3 covers 14 residues. The germline V gene encodes CDR1 GTSNPN and CDR2 SVGIG (reference sequence). Here the CDR3 reads CAWVVGAQVGELFF. The CDR3 bases are TGTGCCTGGGTGGTGGGGGCGCAGGTCGGGGAGCTGTTTTTT.

V is TRBV29-1 and J is TRBJ2-3; D is uncertain. This CDR3 comprises 12 residues. Trimming left V 7 bases short and J 0 bases short, with 8 bases between. Germline-derived CDR1 and CDR2 are SQVTM and ANQGSEA. The CDR3 is CSGQESTDTQYF. Written as DNA, the CDR3 is TGCAGCGGGCAGGAAAGCACAGATACGCAGTATTTT.

The rearrangement joins TRBV9 to TRBJ2-5; a possible D gene is TRBD2 (6 bases). The CDR3 totals 15 residues. V was trimmed by 0 bases and J by 9 bases, leaving 18 bases between them. The germline V gene encodes CDR1 SGDLS and CDR2 YYNGEE. DNA of the CDR3: TGTGCCAGCAGCGTAGGGTCAGGGACTTTTGCGGCCCAGTACTTC. Translation gives CASSVGSGTFAAQYF.

The chain links TRBV28 to TRBJ2-1, with 11 bases lining up with TRBD2. The CDR3 sequence is 16 residues long. J lost 4 bases, V lost 3 bases, and 5 bases had no gene match. CDR1 MDHEN and CDR2 SYDVKM come from the germline V gene. CDR3 protein: CASSFSGLAGYNEQFF. The CDR3 DNA follows: TGTGCCAGCAGTTTTTCCGGACTAGCGGGTTACAATGAGCAGTTCTTC.

This clone was recorded once. The chain uses TRBV5-1 and TRBJ2-7; D gene ambiguous. Germline V CDR1 and CDR2: SGHRS, YFSETQ. The CDR3 has 13 amino acids. V shed 4 bases and J shed 2 bases, with 10 bases lying between them. The CDR3 DNA sequence: TGCGCCAGCAGCCTACCCCTTCCCTACGAGCAGTACTTC. It is translated as CASSLPLPYEQYF.

The chain is built from TRBV21-1 and TRBJ1-5; TRBD1, as called in the table, went unchecked against the DNA. TRBV21-1 corresponds to a pseudogene. CDR3 length equals 16 residues. The CDR3 sequence: CASSKVQVDSNQPQHF. CDR3 bases: TGTGCCAGCAGCAAAGTACAGGTTGATAGCAATCAGCCCCAGCATTTT.

J is TRBJ1-2 and V is TRBV28; D is possibly TRBD1 (6 bases). CDR1 and CDR2 (germline): MDHEN, SYDVKM. The CDR3 totals 14 residues. V lost 2 bases, J lost 5 bases, and 12 bases lay in between. This CDR3 reads CASSLPRGLYGYTF. In DNA form, the CDR3 reads TGTGCCAGCAGTTTACCCAGGGGTCTTTATGGCTACACCTTC.

The chain recombines TRBV6-1 with TRBJ2-1; possibly TRBD1 for D (5 bases). Trimming pared 7 bases from V and 9 bases from J, leaving 19 bases between. CDR3 size: 14 residues. CDR1 and CDR2 (germline): MNHNS, SASEGT. The DNA of the CDR3 is TGTGCCAGCAACGACCGAACCAGGGCAACTGAGCAGTTCTTC. Translating gives CASNDRTRATEQFF.

The chain recombines TRBV12-5 with TRBJ1-3, with D hard to call. CDR3 length: 13 residues. Looked up from germline, CDR1 is LGHNT and CDR2 is FRNRAP. V lost 0 bases and J lost 4, with 4 bases in between. In nucleotides, the CDR3 is TGTGCTAGTGGTTTGGTCCAGGGAAACACCATATATTTT. Translation gives CASGLVQGNTIYF.

In this sample, this clone turned up a few times. J is TRBJ1-3 and V is TRBV5-6; 7 bases map to TRBD1. Germline CDR1 reads SGHDT; CDR2 reads YYEEEE. The length of the CDR3 is 13 residues. V lost 6 bases, J lost 2 bases, and 2 bases stayed unmatched. CDR3 sequence: CASTRGAGNTIYF. The CDR3 bases are TGTGCCAGCACCAGGGGGGCTGGAAACACCATATATTTT.